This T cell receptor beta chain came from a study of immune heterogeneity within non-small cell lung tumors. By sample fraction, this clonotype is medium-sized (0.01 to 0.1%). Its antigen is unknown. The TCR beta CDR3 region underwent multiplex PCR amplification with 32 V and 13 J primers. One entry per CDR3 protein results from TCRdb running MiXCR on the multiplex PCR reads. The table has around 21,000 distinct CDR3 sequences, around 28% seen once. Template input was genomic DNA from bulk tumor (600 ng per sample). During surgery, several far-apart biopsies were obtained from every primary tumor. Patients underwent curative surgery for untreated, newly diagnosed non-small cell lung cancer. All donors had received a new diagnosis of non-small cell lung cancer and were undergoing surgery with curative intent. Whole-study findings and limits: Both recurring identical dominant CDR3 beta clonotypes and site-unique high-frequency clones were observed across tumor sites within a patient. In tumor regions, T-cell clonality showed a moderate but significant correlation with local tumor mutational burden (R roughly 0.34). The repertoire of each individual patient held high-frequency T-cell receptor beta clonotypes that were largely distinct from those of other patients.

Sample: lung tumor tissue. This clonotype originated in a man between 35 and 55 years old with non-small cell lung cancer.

Here the CDR3 reads CASSQDRVGTGNTIYF. In DNA, the CDR3 is TGTGCCAGCAGCCAAGATCGGGTGGGGACTGGAAACACCATATATTTT. The genes are TRBV4-2 and TRBJ1-3; D is unclear. This CDR3 is 16 amino acids long. Germline V gene data show CDR1 as LGHNA and CDR2 as YNFKEQ. V shed 0 bases and J shed 2 bases, with 11 bases lying between them.